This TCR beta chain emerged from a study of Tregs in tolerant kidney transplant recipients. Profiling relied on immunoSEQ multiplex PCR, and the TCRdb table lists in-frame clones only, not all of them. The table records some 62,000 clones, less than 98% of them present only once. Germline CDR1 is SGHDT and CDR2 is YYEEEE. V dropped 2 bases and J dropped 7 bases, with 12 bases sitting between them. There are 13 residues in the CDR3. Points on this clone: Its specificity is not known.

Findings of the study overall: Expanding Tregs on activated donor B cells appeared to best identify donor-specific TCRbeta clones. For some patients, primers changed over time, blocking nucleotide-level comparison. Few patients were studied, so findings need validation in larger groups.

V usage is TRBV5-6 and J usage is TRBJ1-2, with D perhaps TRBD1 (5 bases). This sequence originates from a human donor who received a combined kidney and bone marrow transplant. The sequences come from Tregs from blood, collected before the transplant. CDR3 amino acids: CASSFGGFGGYTF. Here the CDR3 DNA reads TGTGCCAGCAGCTTTGGGGGGTTTGGTGGCTACACCTTC.